The rows below give T cell receptor beta chains drawn from one sample of a study of blood T cells in healthy people across ages. TCRdb redid the calling of the 5' RACE reads with MiXCR, one entry per CDR3 protein. The sample records approximately 1.5 million distinct CDR3 sequences, about 31% being singletons. The sequencing sample was made of blood. These TCRs come from a woman aged 25-40 years in good health. The CDR3 runs from the conserved cysteine through the conserved F or W. D genes are given only for firm matches. Part of the rows lack a size; the others show once, few, many or a class for expanded clones.

CDR3,DNA,V,size,J,D
CASTIILGAGGGNEQFF,TGCGCCAGCACCATCATCTTAGGAGCGGGAGGGGGCAATGAGCAGTTCTTC,TRBV5-1,.,TRBJ2-1,TRBD2
CASSVAQGPTEGYTF,TGTGCCAGCAGCGTAGCGCAGGGGCCTACGGAGGGCTACACCTTC,TRBV9,.,TRBJ1-2,.
CASSFPRPGQGAFSSYNEQFF,TGCGCCAGCAGCTTTCCGCGACCGGGACAGGGGGCTTTTAGTTCCTACAATGAGCAGTTCTTC,TRBV5-1,.,TRBJ2-1,TRBD1
CTSSHSAGNYGYTF,TGTACCAGCAGCCATTCCGCCGGCAACTATGGCTACACCTTC,TRBV14,.,TRBJ1-2,.
CAISGTGEKLFF,TGTGCCATCAGTGGAACCGGAGAAAAACTGTTTTTT,TRBV10-3,.,TRBJ1-4,.
CASRGEGTQYF,TGTGCCAGCAGGGGGGAGGGGACCCAGTACTTC,TRBV2,.,TRBJ2-5,TRBD2
CASSLGTVITLDTQYF,TGCGCCAGCAGCTTAGGGACAGTGATAACACTAGATACGCAGTATTTT,TRBV5-1,few,TRBJ2-3,TRBD1
CASSPMQGFYNEQFF,TGTGCCAGCAGCCCGATGCAGGGGTTCTACAATGAGCAGTTCTTC,TRBV5-5,.,TRBJ2-1,.
CASSQVRGSKNIQYF,TGTGCCAGCAGCCAAGTTAGAGGGTCCAAAAACATTCAGTACTTC,TRBV3-1,few,TRBJ2-4,.
CASSPSGPAGGNEQFF,TGTGCCAGCAGCCCATCGGGACCAGCGGGGGGCAATGAGCAGTTCTTC,TRBV7-3,.,TRBJ2-1,TRBD2
CASRSLGTGFPGELFF,TGTGCCAGCAGGTCTCTCGGGACAGGGTTCCCCGGGGAGCTGTTTTTT,TRBV6-5,.,TRBJ2-2,TRBD1
CASSQGRGLAAAQDTQYF,TGTGCCAGCAGCCAAGGTAGAGGACTAGCGGCCGCACAAGATACGCAGTATTTT,TRBV4-2,few,TRBJ2-3,TRBD2
CASSLGRIDSGANVLTF,TGTGCCAGCAGTTTAGGGCGGATCGACTCTGGGGCCAACGTCCTGACTTTC,TRBV27,.,TRBJ2-6,.
CASQEWASGSLGADTQYF,TGCGCCAGCCAGGAGTGGGCTAGCGGGAGTCTGGGGGCAGATACGCAGTATTTT,TRBV10-2,few,TRBJ2-3,TRBD2
CSGSNRGLGTEAFF,TGCAGTGGCTCAAACAGGGGGCTCGGCACTGAAGCTTTCTTT,TRBV20-1,.,TRBJ1-1,TRBD1
CASSFRQGNSPLHF,TGTGCCAGCAGTTTCCGGCAGGGGAATTCACCCCTCCACTTT,TRBV6-2/TRBV6-3,few,TRBJ1-6,.
CASSSRSGRGQETQYF,TGTGCCAGCAGCTCCCGCTCAGGCAGGGGCCAAGAGACCCAGTACTTC,TRBV7-9,.,TRBJ2-5,.
CASSYSRGGVKGSEQFF,TGTGCCAGCAGTTACTCCAGGGGGGGGGTTAAAGGTAGTGAGCAGTTCTTC,TRBV6-6,few,TRBJ2-1,.
CASSRTTGEPFF,TGTGCCAGCAGCCGTACCACCGGGGAGCCGTTTTTT,TRBV6-2/TRBV6-3,.,TRBJ2-2,.
CSARDLVSNEQFF,TGCAGTGCTAGAGACCTAGTCTCCAATGAGCAGTTCTTC,TRBV20-1,few,TRBJ2-1,.
CSARVVQNQPQHF,TGCAGTGCTAGAGTGGTCCAAAATCAGCCCCAGCATTTT,TRBV20-1,.,TRBJ1-5,.
CASSDQRDANAEAFF,TGTGCCAGCAGCGACCAAAGGGACGCCAATGCTGAAGCTTTCTTT,TRBV11-2,.,TRBJ1-1,.
CSAGDRETYEQYF,TGCAGTGCTGGGGACAGGGAAACCTACGAGCAGTACTTC,TRBV20-1,few,TRBJ2-7,TRBD1
CASSIAGDTEAFF,TGCGCCAGCAGCATAGCAGGGGACACTGAAGCTTTCTTT,TRBV5-1,once,TRBJ1-1,.
CASSPPMGETQYF,TGTGCCAGCTCACCACCGATGGGAGAGACCCAGTACTTC,TRBV18,.,TRBJ2-5,.
CASSFTVAGNEQFF,TGCGCCAGCAGCTTCACAGTCGCCGGCAATGAGCAGTTCTTC,TRBV5-1,.,TRBJ2-1,.
CATSSGQGLKNIQYF,TGTGCCACCAGCTCGGGACAGGGTTTAAAAAACATTCAGTACTTC,TRBV15,.,TRBJ2-4,TRBD1
CASSSRDRGRYTF,TGTGCCAGCAGTTCCCGGGACAGGGGCCGCTACACCTTC,TRBV27,.,TRBJ1-2,TRBD1
CASSLELEGTDTQYF,TGTGCCAGCAGCTTAGAGTTAGAGGGTACAGATACGCAGTATTTT,TRBV13,.,TRBJ2-3,.
CASSLERFTDTQYF,TGTGCCAGCAGTTTGGAGAGATTCACAGATACGCAGTATTTT,TRBV27,few,TRBJ2-3,.
CASSLRDGEQYF,TGTGCCAGCAGCTTGAGGGACGGGGAGCAGTACTTC,TRBV5-4,.,TRBJ2-7,.
CASTGGSLMGETQYF,TGTGCCAGCACCGGGGGCAGTTTAATGGGGGAGACCCAGTACTTC,TRBV25-1,few,TRBJ2-5,.
CATSRHGAGTGVYNEQFF,TGTGCCACCAGCAGACATGGGGCCGGGACTGGAGTTTACAATGAGCAGTTCTTC,TRBV15,.,TRBJ2-1,.
CASSRANRGPSYNEQFF,TGCGCCAGCAGCCGGGCGAACAGGGGGCCCTCCTACAATGAGCAGTTCTTC,TRBV4-1,few,TRBJ2-1,TRBD1
CASSPRGGLASDEQFF,TGTGCCAGCAGCCCTAGGGGGGGACTAGCGTCCGATGAGCAGTTCTTC,TRBV9,.,TRBJ2-1,TRBD2
CSARDLREGGNEQFF,TGCAGTGCTAGAGATCTGCGGGAGGGAGGGAATGAGCAGTTCTTC,TRBV20-1,few,TRBJ2-1,TRBD2
CSVEDGTGRNEQFF,TGCAGCGTTGAAGATGGGACTGGGAGGAATGAGCAGTTCTTC,TRBV29-1,.,TRBJ2-1,.
CSAQTILAGPYEQYF,TGCAGTGCTCAAACCATTTTAGCGGGGCCGTACGAGCAGTACTTC,TRBV20-1,.,TRBJ2-7,TRBD2
CASSHRDGNEKLFF,TGTGCCAGCAGCCACCGGGACGGTAATGAAAAACTGTTTTTT,TRBV7-9,few,TRBJ1-4,.
CAISPDGEGSPLHF,TGTGCCATCAGTCCAGACGGAGAGGGTTCACCCCTCCACTTT,TRBV10-3,.,TRBJ1-6,.
CASKNDYNSPLHF,TGTGCCAGCAAAAACGACTATAATTCACCCCTCCACTTT,TRBV2,.,TRBJ1-6,.
CASTAGRDQPQHF,TGTGCCAGTACTGCGGGACGAGATCAGCCCCAGCATTTT,TRBV19,.,TRBJ1-5,.
CASSQTVTRSSYEQYF,TGTGCCAGCAGCCAAACCGTAACAAGGTCTTCCTACGAGCAGTACTTC,TRBV27,few,TRBJ2-7,.
CASREQGAVDYEQYF,TGTGCCAGCAGGGAACAGGGGGCAGTTGACTACGAGCAGTACTTC,TRBV6-2/TRBV6-3,.,TRBJ2-7,TRBD1
CASSPPGDRNSPLHF,TGTGCCAGCAGCCCACCCGGGGACAGAAATTCACCCCTCCACTTT,TRBV7-9,.,TRBJ1-6,TRBD1
CASSNQRGLGNTIYF,TGCGCCAGCAGTAATCAGAGGGGGCTTGGAAACACCATATATTTT,TRBV4-1,.,TRBJ1-3,TRBD1
CASSLSGPGDTQYF,TGTGCCAGCAGCTTAAGCGGGCCCGGAGATACGCAGTATTTT,TRBV7-3,.,TRBJ2-3,.
CASGEAGGGPYNEQFF,TGTGCCAGCGGAGAAGCGGGAGGTGGCCCCTACAATGAGCAGTTCTTC,TRBV6-1,.,TRBJ2-1,TRBD2
CASSRSSGYGYTF,TGTGCCAGCAGCCGGAGTTCCGGCTATGGCTACACCTTC,TRBV14,.,TRBJ1-2,.